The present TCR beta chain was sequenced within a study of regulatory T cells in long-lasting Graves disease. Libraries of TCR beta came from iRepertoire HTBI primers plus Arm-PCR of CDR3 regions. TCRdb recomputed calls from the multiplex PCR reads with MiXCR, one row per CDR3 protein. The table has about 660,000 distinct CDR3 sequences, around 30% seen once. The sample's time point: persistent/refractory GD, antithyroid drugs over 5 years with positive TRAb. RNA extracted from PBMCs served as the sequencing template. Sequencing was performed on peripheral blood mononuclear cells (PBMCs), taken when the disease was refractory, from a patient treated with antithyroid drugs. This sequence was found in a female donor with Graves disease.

The CDR3 DNA sequence: TGTGCCAGCAGCTTGGACCCGGGACAGGTTAACACCGGGGAGCTGTTTTTT. The encoded protein is CASSLDPGQVNTGELFF. This sequence joins TRBV5-4 and TRBJ2-2; 8 bases line up with TRBD1. V lost 0 bases, J lost 2 bases, and 6 bases stayed unmatched. Germline assignment: CDR1 SGHNT and CDR2 YYREEE (reference sequence). The CDR3 has 17 amino acids.